The 14 T cell receptor beta chains below were found in one sample sequenced in a study of Tregs in tolerant kidney transplant recipients. Generated by immunoSEQ multiplex PCR, the TCRdb table keeps only in-frame clones and is missing some. The sample shows about 240,000 clones, roughly 80% of them seen only once. Sequences were obtained from CD4+ T cells from blood. The receptors were sampled from a human donor in good health.

The genes are TRBV12-5 and TRBJ2-2; no definite D call. This CDR3 is 12 amino acids long. Germline values: CDR1 LGHNT, CDR2 FRNRAP. With 1 base removed from V and 7 bases from J, the gap between germline ends came to 4 bases. CDR3 coding DNA: TGTGCTAGTGGTTTGGAGGTCGGGGAGCTGTTTTTT. Translating gives CASGLEVGELFF. Filled out from reference TRBV12-5 and TRBJ2-2, the complete variable domain reads DARVTQTPRHKVTEMGQEVTMRCQPILGHNTVFWYRQTMMQGLELLAYFRNRAPLDDSGMPKDRFSAEMPDATLATLKIQPSEPRDSAVYFCASGLEVGELFFGEGSRLTVL.

CDR3: CAWSVERQGPYEQYF. In nucleotides, the CDR3 is TGTGCCTGGAGTGTAGAACGACAGGGTCCCTACGAGCAGTACTTC. This chain uses TRBV30 with TRBJ2-7; 7 positions match TRBD1. CDR1 and CDR2 (germline): GTSNPN, SVGIG (reference sequence). The CDR3 has 15 residues. V gave up 0 bases and J gave up 2 bases; unmatched junction bases: 7.

The rearrangement uses TRBV14 and TRBJ1-1; unclear D gene. Trimming cost V 0 bases and J 0 bases, with 11 bases left between them. The CDR3 consists of 16 residues. Germline V gives CDR1 SGHDN, CDR2 FVKESK. The CDR3 DNA is TGTGCCAGCAGCCAAGATGTAGGACGCCTGAACACTGAAGCTTTCTTT. It is translated as CASSQDVGRLNTEAFF.

J is TRBJ1-5 and V is TRBV10-3; D gene ambiguous. The CDR3 is 15 amino acids. V was cut by 2 bases and J by 0 bases, with 8 bases left in between. Germline V gene sequence: CDR1 ENHRY, CDR2 SYGVKD. CDR3 DNA: TGTGCCATCAGTGAGGGGGTCGGTAGCAATCAGCCCCAGCATTTT. It is translated as CAISEGVGSNQPQHF.

The V call is TRBV7-2, the J call TRBJ1-6; D is unresolved. Germline V gives CDR1 SGHTA, CDR2 FQGNSA. Trimming shortened V by 1 base and J by 6 bases, and 13 bases separated the two germline ends. The CDR3 runs to 16 residues. The CDR3 DNA is TGTGCCAGCAGCTTAGTGCCTCTCATCCCTAATTCACCCCTCCACTTT. It is translated as CASSLVPLIPNSPLHF.

The chain uses TRBV7-3 and TRBJ2-1, with D possibly called TRBD1 or TRBD2 (5 bases each). The CDR3 runs to 14 residues. Germline V gene lookup returns CDR1 SGHTA and CDR2 FQGTGA. V lost 5 bases and J lost 7, with 15 bases in between. The CDR3, as DNA: TGTGCCAGCAGCCGCACGGGGCCGGGGAATGAGCAGTTCTTC. Translated, it gives CASSRTGPGNEQFF.

The DNA of the CDR3 is TGTGCCAGCAGTCCCCCAGCAGGGTCACGAATAGGTAGCAATCAGCCCCAGCATTTT. Translated, it gives CASSPPAGSRIGSNQPQHF. The chain joins TRBV2 to TRBJ1-5; tentatively, D is TRBD1 (5 bases). Germline V gene data show CDR1 as SNHLY and CDR2 as FYNNEI. The V end was cut by 5 bases, the J end by 0 bases, with 23 bases between. This CDR3 is 19 amino acids long.

In the case of this clone: This same CDR3 is encoded by further DNA sequences in the sample. The rearrangement links TRBV5-1 to TRBJ2-7; D possibly corresponds to TRBD1 (5 bases). V was cut by 1 base and J by 2 bases, with 13 bases left in between. CDR3 length: 15 residues. Germline V lookup: CDR1 SGHRS, CDR2 YFSETQ. In nucleotides, the CDR3 is TGCGCCAGCAGCTTGAAGCAGGGTGGCCCCTACGAGCAGTACTTC. Its translation: CASSLKQGGPYEQYF.

Only one count was recorded for this clone. V is TRBV6-1 and J is TRBJ1-2; tentatively, D is TRBD1 (5 bases). The germline CDR1 and CDR2 sequences are MNHNS and SASEGT. The CDR3 is 16 residues long. Trimming took off 3 bases at V and 0 bases at J, with 14 bases between the two ends. The CDR3 sequence: CASSEYRLPTNYGYTF. DNA for the CDR3: TGTGCCAGCAGTGAGTACAGGCTACCCACTAACTATGGCTACACCTTC.

The V and J genes are TRBV6-6 and TRBJ2-5; D possibly corresponds to TRBD2 (7 bases). Germline assignment: CDR1 MNHNY and CDR2 SVGAGI (reference sequence). The CDR3 is 14 residues long. Trimming left V 0 bases short and J 5 bases short, with 10 bases between. CDR3 nucleotide sequence: TGTGCCAGCAGTTACTCCGGGGGGCCGGAGACCCAGTACTTC. It translates to CASSYSGGPETQYF.

The chain is built from TRBV12-5 and TRBJ1-4, with TRBD1 identical over 8 bases. V dropped 6 bases and J dropped 6; count of bases not matched to a gene: 6. The CDR3 is 14 residues long. CDR1 is LGHNT, CDR2 FRNRAP, per germline. The CDR3 loop reads CASGTGTGDEKLFF. The CDR3 DNA reads as TGTGCTAGTGGCACCGGGACAGGAGATGAAAAACTGTTTTTT.

A word on this clone: Distinct nucleotide sequences in the sample also encode this CDR3. This chain joins TRBV29-1 and TRBJ1-1; 8 nucleotides align to TRBD1. This CDR3 spans 12 amino acids. The junction had 5 bases not matched to a gene; V was cut back by 6 bases and J by 5 bases. Germline V gives CDR1 SQVTM, CDR2 ANQGSEA. Written as DNA, the CDR3 is TGCAGCGTAGGACAGGGTCGGACTGAAGCTTTCTTT. This gives the protein CSVGQGRTEAFF.

CDR3: CASMTAGNTIYF. In DNA form, the CDR3 reads TGTGCCAGTATGACAGCGGGGAACACCATATATTTT. The chain is built from TRBV19 and TRBJ1-3; possibly TRBD1 for D (5 bases). The germline gives CDR1 LNHDA, CDR2 SQIVND (reference sequence). This CDR3 spans 12 amino acids. V was trimmed by 7 bases and J by 7 bases, leaving 11 bases between them.

The chain couples TRBV29-1 to TRBJ1-1; D call uncertain. From germline, CDR1 is SQVTM and CDR2 ANQGSEA. The CDR3 is made up of 12 amino acids. V shed 4 bases and J shed 0 bases, with 6 bases lying between them. CDR3 nucleotides: TGCAGCGTTGGGAAGGTGAACACTGAAGCTTTCTTT. Translation gives CSVGKVNTEAFF.